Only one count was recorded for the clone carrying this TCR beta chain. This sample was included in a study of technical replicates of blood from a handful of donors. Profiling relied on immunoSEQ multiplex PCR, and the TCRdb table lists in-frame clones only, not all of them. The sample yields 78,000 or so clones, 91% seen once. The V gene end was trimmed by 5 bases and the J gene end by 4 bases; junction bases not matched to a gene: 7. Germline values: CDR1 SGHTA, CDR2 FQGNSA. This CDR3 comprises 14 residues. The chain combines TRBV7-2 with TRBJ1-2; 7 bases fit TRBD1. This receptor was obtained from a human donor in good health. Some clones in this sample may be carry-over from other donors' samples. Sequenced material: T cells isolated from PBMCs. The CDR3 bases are TGTGCCAGCAGCCCCGGGACAGCCGGCTATGGCTACACCTTC. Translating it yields CASSPGTAGYGYTF.